Described below is a single T cell receptor beta chain sequence and its context. The antigen remains undetermined. Sequence at one end of the junction differs from germline and may be a read error. Time point of the sample: pretreatment peripheral blood. The cohort comprised individuals with locally advanced or metastatic urothelial carcinoma. Synthetic TCR analog templates were spiked into all PCRs individually. Produced via immunoSEQ multiplex PCR; TCRdb's table is partial and in-frame only. The sample shows around 50,000 clones, around 84% of them seen only once. This CDR3 spans 14 amino acids. Germline assignment: CDR1 ENHRY and CDR2 SYGVKD. This sample was taken from a study of PD-L1 blockade in urothelial cancer. Study at large: Patients' histories included 0 to 3 prior chemotherapy regimens. Broader study findings: Durable-benefit patients expanded tumor-associated blood clones more at 3 weeks.

This receptor was identified in a man aged 50 to 59 with urothelial cancer. The sequenced sample was PBMCs, obtained around atezolizumab (anti-PD-L1) treatment. The chain links TRBV10-3 to TRBJ2-1, with D possibly being TRBD2 (6 bases). DNA for the CDR3: TGTGCCATCAGGAATGGGGGGACCAGCCGGATCGGAATCTTC. It specifies CAIRNGGTSRIGIF.